The clone carrying this T cell receptor beta chain was detected ten times or more. No antigen is known for it. The data stem from a study of glioma-infiltrating T cells. Findings of the study overall: Very few CDR3 sequences were shared between tissue and blood. Above-expected tissue-blood divergence occurred in all gliomas, most in low-grade ones.

The germline gives CDR1 SNHLY, CDR2 FYNNEI. V lost 7 bases, J lost 8 bases, and 21 bases lay in between. The CDR3 loop spans 15 amino acids. The iRepertoire nested amplicon-rescue multiplex PCR amplified TCR alpha and beta CDR3s from RNA. Tissue mRNA or PBMC total RNA, roughly 90-400 ng, went into one-step reverse transcription and amplification. Each CDR3 protein is one row after TCRdb ran MiXCR on the multiplex PCR reads. The sample lists some 90,000 distinct CDR3 sequences, around 42% seen once, with more than 30% in the top ten. The chain links TRBV2 to TRBJ2-1; D might be TRBD1 (6 bases). The sequence derives from a human donor with low-grade glioma or glioblastoma, undergoing nonglioma brain surgery, or in good health (not recorded which). The sample comprised glioma tissue, nonneoplastic brain tissue, or PBMCs (not recorded which). CDR3 amino acids: CASTVGARRGDEQFF. The DNA for the CDR3 is TGTGCCAGCACCGTGGGGGCTAGACGCGGCGATGAGCAGTTCTTC. The whole variable domain, remainder taken from reference TRBV2 and TRBJ2-1, is EPEVTQTPSHQVTQMGQEVILRCVPISNHLYFYWYRQILGQKVEFLVSFYNNEISEKSEIFDDQFSVERPDGSNFTLKIRSTKLEDSAMYFCASTVGARRGDEQFFGPGTRLTVL.